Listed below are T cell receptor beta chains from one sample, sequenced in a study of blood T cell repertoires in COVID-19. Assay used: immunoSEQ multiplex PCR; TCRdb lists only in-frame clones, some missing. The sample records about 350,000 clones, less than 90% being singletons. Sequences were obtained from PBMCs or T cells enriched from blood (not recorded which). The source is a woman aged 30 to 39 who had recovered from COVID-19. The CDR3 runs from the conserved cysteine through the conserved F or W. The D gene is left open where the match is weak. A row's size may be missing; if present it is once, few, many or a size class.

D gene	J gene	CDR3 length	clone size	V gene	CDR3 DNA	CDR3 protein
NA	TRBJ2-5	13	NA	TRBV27	TGTGCCAGCAGTGGGGCGATGAGGGAGACCCAGTACTTC	CASSGAMRETQYF
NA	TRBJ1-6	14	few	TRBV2	TGTGCCAGCAGTGAACAGGGCTCTAATTCACCCCTCCACTTT	CASSEQGSNSPLHF
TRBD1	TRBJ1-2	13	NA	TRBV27	TGTGCCAGCAGTTGGGGACAGAGCTATGGCTACACCTTC	CASSWGQSYGYTF
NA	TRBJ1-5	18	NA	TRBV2	TGTGCCAGCAGTGACTCAAACCAACAGGGATTGAGCAATCAGCCCCAGCATTTT	CASSDSNQQGLSNQPQHF
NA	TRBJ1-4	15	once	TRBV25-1	TGTGCCAGCAGTGACAGTGGGGCACCTAATGAAAAACTGTTTTTT	CASSDSGAPNEKLFF
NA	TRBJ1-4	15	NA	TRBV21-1	TGTGCCAGCAGCAAATGCCGGGATGGGAATGAAAAACTGTTTTTT	CASSKCRDGNEKLFF
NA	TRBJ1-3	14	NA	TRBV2	TGTGCCAGCAGTGACAGTACACCTGGAAACACCATATATTTT	CASSDSTPGNTIYF
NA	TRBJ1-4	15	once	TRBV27	TGTGCCAGCAGCCCAGAGGGGGACGGGAATGAAAAACTGTTTTTT	CASSPEGDGNEKLFF
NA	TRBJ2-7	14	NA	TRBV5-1	TGCGCCAGCAGCGAGAACAGTGATACCTACGAGCAGTACTTC	CASSENSDTYEQYF
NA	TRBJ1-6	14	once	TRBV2	TGTGCCAGCAGTGAGGGGAGGTTTAATTCACCCCTCCACTTT	CASSEGRFNSPLHF
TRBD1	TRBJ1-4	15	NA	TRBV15	TGTGCCACCAGCAGCAGGGACAGTGGTTACGAAAAACTGTTTTTT	CATSSRDSGYEKLFF
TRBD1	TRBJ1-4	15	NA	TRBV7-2	TGTGCCAGCAGCCCACAATACGGGACAGGCGAAAAACTGTTTTTT	CASSPQYGTGEKLFF
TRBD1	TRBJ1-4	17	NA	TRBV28	TGTGCCAGCAGTTTATTGGACAGGGCCCCTCAGGGGGGAAAACTGTTTTTT	CASSLLDRAPQGGKLFF
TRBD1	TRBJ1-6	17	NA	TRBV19	TGTGCCAGTAGGGGGTCCGCAGGACAGGGGGCCGGTTCACCCCTCCACTTT	CASRGSAGQGAGSPLHF
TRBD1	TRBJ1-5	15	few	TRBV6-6	TGTGCCAGCAGCTTCGGAAGAGGGGGCGCCCAGCCCCAGCATTTT	CASSFGRGGAQPQHF
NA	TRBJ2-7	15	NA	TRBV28	TGTGCCAGCAGTTTACCCGGGACAAGGGCCTACGAGCAGTACTTC	CASSLPGTRAYEQYF
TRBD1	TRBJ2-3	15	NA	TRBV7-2	TGTGCCAGCAGCACCTCCGGGACAGGGCCAGATACGCAGTATTTT	CASSTSGTGPDTQYF
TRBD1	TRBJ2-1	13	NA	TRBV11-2	TGTGCCAGCAGCCGGGACAGTTACAATGAGCAGTTCTTC	CASSRDSYNEQFF
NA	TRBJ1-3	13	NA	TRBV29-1	TGCAGCGTGACGGGAATTCGTGGAAACACCATATATTTT	CSVTGIRGNTIYF
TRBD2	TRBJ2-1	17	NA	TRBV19	TGTGCCAGTAGTATCCGGACTAGCGGGGACTCCTACAATGAGCAGTTCTTC	CASSIRTSGDSYNEQFF
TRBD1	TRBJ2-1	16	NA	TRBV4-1	TGCGCCAGCAGCCAAGATCCAGGGGGCGGTCACAATGAGCAGTTCTTC	CASSQDPGGGHNEQFF
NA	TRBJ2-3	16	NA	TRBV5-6	TGTGCCAGCAGCTTGGCCTCGGGACTGGGCGGAGATACGCAGTATTTT	CASSLASGLGGDTQYF
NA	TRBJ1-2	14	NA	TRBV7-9	TGTGCCAGCAGTCCAACCGGGACTAACTATGGCTACACCTTC	CASSPTGTNYGYTF
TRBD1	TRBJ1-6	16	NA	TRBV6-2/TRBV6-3	TGTGCCAGCAGTTACTCGGGACAGGGGTATAATTCACCCCTCCACTTT	CASSYSGQGYNSPLHF
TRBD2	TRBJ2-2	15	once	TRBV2	TGTGCCAGCAGGGGACTAGCGGGGGCCACCGGGGAGCTGTTTTTT	CASRGLAGATGELFF
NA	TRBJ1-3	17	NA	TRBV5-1	TGCGCCAGCAGCTTGACCCCGACAATTAGCTCTGGAAACACCATATATTTT	CASSLTPTISSGNTIYF
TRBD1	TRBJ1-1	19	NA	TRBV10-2	TGCGCCAGCAGTAGCGTCACAGGGGGCCTACGACCCGAGGACACTGAAGCTTTCTTT	CASSSVTGGLRPEDTEAFF
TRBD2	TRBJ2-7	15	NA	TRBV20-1	TGCAGTGCTAGTACAGCGGGGGTCATCTCCTACGAGCAGTACTTC	CSASTAGVISYEQYF
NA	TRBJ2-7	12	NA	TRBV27	TGTGCCAGCGGTCAGGGTGAGCGCGAGCAGTACTTC	CASGQGEREQYF
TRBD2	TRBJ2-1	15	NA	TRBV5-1	TGCGCCAGCAGATTTATAGCGGGGGGGTTGGATGAGCAGTTCTTC	CASRFIAGGLDEQFF
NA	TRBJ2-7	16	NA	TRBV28	TGTGCCAGCAGTCTATCCAGGGTTATCCCAACTCCCGAGCAGTACTTC	CASSLSRVIPTPEQYF
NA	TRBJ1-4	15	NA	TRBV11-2	TGTGCCAGCAGCTTCGAACAGGGAAGGGGTGAAAAACTGTTTTTT	CASSFEQGRGEKLFF
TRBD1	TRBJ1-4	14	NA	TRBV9	TGTGCCAGCAGCGGGACAGGGAGGGGCGGGCCACTGTTTTTT	CASSGTGRGGPLFF
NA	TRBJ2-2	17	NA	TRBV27	TGTGCCAGCAGTTTAGAACAGGTGCCAACGAACACCGGGGAGCTGTTTTTT	CASSLEQVPTNTGELFF
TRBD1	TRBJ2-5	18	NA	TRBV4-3	TGCGCCAGCAGCCAAGATTGGTTGGGGACAGGGGGTCGAGAGACCCAGTACTTC	CASSQDWLGTGGRETQYF
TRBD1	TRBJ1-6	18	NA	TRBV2	TGTGCCAGCAGTGACTTACACAGGGGTGGGTTGTATAATTCACCCCTCCACTTT	CASSDLHRGGLYNSPLHF
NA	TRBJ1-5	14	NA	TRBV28	TGTGCCAGCAGTTTAATGGACAGCCTAGGGCCCCAGCATTTT	CASSLMDSLGPQHF
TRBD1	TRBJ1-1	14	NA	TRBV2	TGTGCCAGCAGTTGGGACAGGCAGGGGACTGAAGCTTTCTTT	CASSWDRQGTEAFF
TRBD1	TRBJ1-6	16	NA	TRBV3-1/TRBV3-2	TGTGCCAGCAGCCAGGGACAGGGCGGGGCGAATTCACCCCTCCACTTT	CASSQGQGGANSPLHF
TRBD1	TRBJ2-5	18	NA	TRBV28	TGTGCCAGCAGAACCGGGACAGGGTCCCGAAGGTACCAAGAGACCCAGTACTTC	CASRTGTGSRRYQETQYF
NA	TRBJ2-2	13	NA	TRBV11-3	TGTGCCAGCAGCAACCGGGAGCCCGGGGAGCTGTTTTTT	CASSNREPGELFF
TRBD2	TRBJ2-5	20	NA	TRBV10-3	TGTGCCATCAGCACTGTTAAGACTAGCGGGGAGATTGTAGACCAAGAGACCCAGTACTTC	CAISTVKTSGEIVDQETQYF
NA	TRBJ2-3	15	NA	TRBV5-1	TGCGCCAGCAGCCCCTCCCGGGGGGCAGGGGATACGCAGTATTTT	CASSPSRGAGDTQYF
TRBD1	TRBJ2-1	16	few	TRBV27	TGTGCCAGCAGTCCCAGGGACAGTCGATCGGGCAATGAGCAGTTCTTC	CASSPRDSRSGNEQFF
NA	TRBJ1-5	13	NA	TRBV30	TGTGCCTGGAGTGGGGGAGGGGATCAGCCCCAGCATTTT	CAWSGGGDQPQHF
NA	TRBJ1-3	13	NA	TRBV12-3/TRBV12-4	TGTGCCAGCAGGTCACGCGGCGAAAACACCATATATTTT	CASRSRGENTIYF
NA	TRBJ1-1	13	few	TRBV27	TGTGCCAGCAGTCTCTCCCAGGGATATGAAGCTTTCTTT	CASSLSQGYEAFF
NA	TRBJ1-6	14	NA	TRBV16	TGTGCCAGCAGCCAAAGGGATCGGGGTTCACCCCTCCACTTT	CASSQRDRGSPLHF
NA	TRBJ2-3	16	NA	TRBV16	TGTGCCAGCAGTCCTACAGGCTTCTCCAGCACAGATACGCAGTATTTT	CASSPTGFSSTDTQYF
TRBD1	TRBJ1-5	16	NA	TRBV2	TGTGCCAGCAGCCACCCGGGACAGTCTCTCAATCAGCCCCAGCATTTT	CASSHPGQSLNQPQHF
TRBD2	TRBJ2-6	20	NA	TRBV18	TGTGCCAGCTCACCATCTTCTCTAGCGGGGGGGCTCTGGAGGGCCAACGTCCTGACTTTC	CASSPSSLAGGLWRANVLTF
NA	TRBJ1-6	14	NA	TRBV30	TGTGCCTGGAGTCCGGAAGGAGGAATTTCACCCCTCCACTTT	CAWSPEGGISPLHF
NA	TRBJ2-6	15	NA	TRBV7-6	TGTGCCAGCAGCGGTCGAGCCTCTGGGGCCAACGTCCTGACTTTC	CASSGRASGANVLTF
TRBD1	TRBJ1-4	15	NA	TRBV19	TGTGCCAGTAGTATAGGCCGACAGGGGTGGGAAAAACTGTTTTTT	CASSIGRQGWEKLFF
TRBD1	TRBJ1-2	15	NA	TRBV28	TGTGCCAGCAGCTCTAGCCAGGGGGCCAGGGGGGGCTACACCTTC	CASSSSQGARGGYTF
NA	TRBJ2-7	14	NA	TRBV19	TGTGCCAGTAGGGATAATGGGGGCAGGTACGAGCAGTACTTC	CASRDNGGRYEQYF
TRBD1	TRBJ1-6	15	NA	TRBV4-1	TGCGCCAGCAGCCAACCCCGGGCAGGGGGTTCACCCCTCCACTTT	CASSQPRAGGSPLHF
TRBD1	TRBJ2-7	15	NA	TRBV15	TGTGCCACCAGCAGAGGACAGGGAAGCACCTACGAGCAGTACTTC	CATSRGQGSTYEQYF
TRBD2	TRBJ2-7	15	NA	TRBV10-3	TGTGCCATCACCGTAAGCGGGGAAAGCTCCTACGAGCAGTACTTC	CAITVSGESSYEQYF